Listed below are T cell receptor beta chains from one sample, sequenced in a study of T cell responses to AZD1222 COVID-19 vaccine. Sequenced by immunoSEQ multiplex PCR; TCRdb stores in-frame clones only, minus some. The sample records more than 85,000 clones, almost 85% being singletons. The source was peripheral blood, collected on day 0 of AZD1222 vaccination. These receptors were obtained from an adult in good health. CDR3s include the opening cysteine and the closing phenylalanine or tryptophan. The D gene is left open where the match is weak. Rows may omit the clone size; those that give it use once, few, many or a size class.

cdr3_nt cdr3_aa clone_size d_call j_call v_call
TGTGCCAGCAGCGAACGGGACAGGGGACTACATCAGCCCCAGCATTTT CASSERDRGLHQPQHF - TRBD1 TRBJ1-5 TRBV4-2
TGTGCCAGCAGATCAGGGGATTTTTCCACTGAAGCTTTCTTT CASRSGDFSTEAFF - - TRBJ1-1 TRBV28
TGTGCCAGCAGTTTTTCGGCAAGTGGAGCTTTCTTT CASSFSASGAFF - - TRBJ1-1 TRBV25-1
TGTGCCAGCAGTGACGGGACTAGTGTCCATGAGCAGTTCTTC CASSDGTSVHEQFF once TRBD2 TRBJ2-1 TRBV6-2/TRBV6-3
TGTGCCAGCAGTGAATGGGCAGCACAACGTGTCGGTGGCTACACCTTC CASSEWAAQRVGGYTF - - TRBJ1-2 TRBV25-1
TGTGCCAGTAGTACGACAGGGGGTGATGGCTACACCTTC CASSTTGGDGYTF few TRBD1 TRBJ1-2 TRBV19
TGTGCCAGTAGTATCCTACAGGGCCCCTCTGGAAACACCATATATTTT CASSILQGPSGNTIYF once - TRBJ1-3 TRBV19
TGTGCCAGCACCGATAATGAAAAACTGTTTTTT CASTDNEKLFF - - TRBJ1-4 TRBV27
TGTGCCAGTAGTGCCAGTATTTCCTACAATGAGCAGTTCTTC CASSASISYNEQFF - - TRBJ2-1 TRBV19
TGTGCCAGCAGTTTAGGACACTCGATCTACTATGGCTACACCTTC CASSLGHSIYYGYTF - - TRBJ1-2 TRBV6-2/TRBV6-3
TGTGCCAGCAGCCAACCTCTAGCGCAAGAGACCCAGTACTTC CASSQPLAQETQYF - - TRBJ2-5 TRBV3-1/TRBV3-2
TGTGCCAGCAGCTTAAGGTTGGCGACTTACCCCGGGGAGCTGTTTTTT CASSLRLATYPGELFF - - TRBJ2-2 TRBV13
TGTGCCAGCAGTCCTCTTGTGCCAGATACGCAGTATTTT CASSPLVPDTQYF once - TRBJ2-3 TRBV28
TGTGCCAGCAGTTACTCTCCCAGCGGGAACGTCGAGCAGTACTTC CASSYSPSGNVEQYF - TRBD2 TRBJ2-7 TRBV6-2/TRBV6-3